A single sample gave rise to the 25 T cell receptor beta chains below, sequenced in a study of blood T cell repertoires in COVID-19. Libraries were prepared by immunoSEQ multiplex PCR; TCRdb keeps only in-frame clonotypes and omits some of them. The data show some 30,000 clones, with approximately 91% seen just once and 13% held by the top ten. The sample taken for sequencing was peripheral blood. These receptors were taken from an older man with active COVID-19.

This clone was seen once. The chain employs TRBV10-1 and TRBJ2-2; 7 bases map to TRBD2. Trimming took 5 bases from V and 5 from J; bases not matched to a gene: 5. This CDR3 spans 14 amino acids. Per the germline V gene, CDR1 is WNHNN and CDR2 is SYGVQD (reference sequence). The CDR3 is CASSSGTGTGELFF. The CDR3, as DNA: TGCGCCAGCAGTAGCGGGACGGGGACCGGGGAGCTGTTTTTT.

As concerns this clone: One end of the junction is discordant with germline, which a read error may explain. This rearrangement joins TRBV28 to TRBJ1-1; 10 bases line up with TRBD1. This CDR3 is built from 17 residues. CDR1 and CDR2 (germline): MDHEN, SYDVKM. This CDR3 reads CASSAGQGSLANNEAFF. The CDR3 region has the DNA TGTGCCAGCAGCGCGGGACAGGGGAGTTTGGCGAACAATGAAGCTTTCTTT. Using reference TRBV28 and TRBJ1-1 for the parts outside the CDR3, the full variable domain is DVKVTQSSRYLVKRTGEKVFLECVQDMDHENMFWYRQDPGLGLRLIYFSYDVKMKEKGDIPEGYSVSREKKERFSLILESASTNQTSMYLCASSAGQGSLANNEAFFGQGTRLTVV.

This clone has just one count. The chain joins TRBV5-1 to TRBJ2-1, with TRBD2 matching over 10 bases. J was trimmed by 7 bases and V by 10 bases; bases with no gene match: 11. This CDR3 region has 14 residues. Germline lookup yields CDR1 SGHRS and CDR2 YFSETQ. CDR3 bases: TGCGCCGTCTCCAGCGGGAGGGCCGAGAATGAGCAGTTCTTC. Amino acid sequence: CAVSSGRAENEQFF.

The rearrangement joins TRBV9 to TRBJ2-7, with 7 bases lining up with TRBD1. Germline values: CDR1 SGDLS, CDR2 YYNGEE. The CDR3 is made up of 16 amino acids. V was clipped by 2 bases and J by 2 bases; unmatched bases: 10. The CDR3 region is CASSVGSGTATYEQYF. The CDR3 DNA sequence: TGTGCCAGCAGCGTGGGGAGTGGGACAGCCACCTACGAGCAGTACTTC.

The rearrangement uses TRBV19 and TRBJ2-5; TRBD2 matches at 12 bases. V lost 5 bases to trimming and J lost 5 bases; unmatched junction nucleotides: 9. The CDR3 length is 16 residues. Germline CDR1 reads LNHDA; CDR2 reads SQIVND (reference sequence). CDR3 nucleotides: TGTGCCAGTAGTTCCCGACTAGCGGGAGAGGTGGAGACCCAGTACTTC. Its translation is CASSSRLAGEVETQYF.

The V gene is TRBV6-5, the J gene TRBJ1-2, with D maybe TRBD1 (5 bases). Germline assignment: CDR1 MNHEY and CDR2 SVGAGI. There are 15 residues in the CDR3. V was pared by 4 bases and J by 0 bases, with 12 bases between. Here the CDR3 DNA reads TGTGCCAGCAGTTTATACAGGCTAGCTAACTATGGCTACACCTTC. It yields the protein CASSLYRLANYGYTF.

This rearrangement joins TRBV7-8 to TRBJ1-1; unclear D gene. The CDR3 extends over 15 amino acids. Germline V gene data show CDR1 as SGHVS and CDR2 as FQNEAQ. V was clipped by 7 bases and J by 0 bases, with 15 bases between them. The CDR3 sequence is CASNLGRGLNTEAFF. The DNA of the CDR3 is TGTGCCAGCAACCTGGGCCGTGGCCTGAACACTGAAGCTTTCTTT.

The chain has TRBV7-2 and TRBJ1-4; the match to TRBD1 covers 8 bases. The CDR3 totals 16 residues. Losses at the gene ends were 4 bases for V and 0 bases for J; bases not matched to a gene: 4. CDR1 is SGHTA and CDR2 is FQGNSA in the germline V gene. The CDR3 nucleotides read TGTGCCAGCAGCTCATACAGGGGGTCAACTAATGAAAAACTGTTTTTT. Amino acids: CASSSYRGSTNEKLFF.

This clone was observed once. This chain joins TRBV3-1 (or the pseudogene TRBV3-2) and TRBJ1-2; 8 bases agree with TRBD1. The CDR3 covers 14 residues. V was pared by 1 base and J by 8 bases, with 6 bases of the junction left unmatched. Germline V gene data show CDR1 as LGHDT and CDR2 as YNNKEL (reference sequence). CDR3: CASSQVDRDSGYTF. In DNA, the CDR3 is TGTGCCAGCAGCCAAGTGGACAGGGACTCGGGCTACACCTTC.

In its sample, this clone was seen a few times. The rearrangement joins TRBV28 to TRBJ2-1; 11 positions agree with TRBD2. CDR1 and CDR2 (germline): MDHEN, SYDVKM. V shed 4 bases and J 7 bases; nucleotides not matched to a gene: 9. The CDR3 extends over 16 amino acids. CDR3 in amino acids: CASSSPSGRFRNEQFF. The CDR3 DNA follows: TGTGCCAGCAGTTCCCCTAGCGGGAGGTTTAGGAATGAGCAGTTCTTC.

This chain links TRBV5-4 with TRBJ2-7, with D possibly matching TRBD2 (6 bases). The V end lost 0 bases, the J end lost 4 bases, and 11 bases lay between the germline ends. CDR1 is SGHNT, CDR2 YYREEE, per germline (reference sequence). The CDR3 is 14 residues long. The CDR3 is CASSLGVGGYEQYF. CDR3 DNA sequence: TGTGCCAGCAGCTTGGGGGTCGGGGGATACGAGCAGTACTTC. Variable domain in full (rest from reference TRBV5-4 and TRBJ2-7): ETGVTQSPTHLIKTRGQQVTLRCSSQSGHNTVSWYQQALGQGPQFIFQYYREEENGRGNFPPRFSGLQFPNYSSELNVNALELDDSALYLCASSLGVGGYEQYFGPGTRLTVT.

V and J are TRBV16 and TRBJ2-3; 7 bases are shared with TRBD2. V gave up 5 bases and J gave up 4 bases; unmatched junction bases: 6. The CDR3 spans 14 residues. CDR1 and CDR2 (germline): KGHSY, FQNENV. In DNA, the CDR3 is TGTGCCAGCAGCGCGGGGAGGGCGGCAGATACGCAGTATTTT. This codes for CASSAGRAADTQYF.

The rearrangement joins TRBV4-3 to TRBJ1-2; D might be TRBD1 (5 bases). This CDR3 is 15 amino acids long. Germline V gives CDR1 LGHNA, CDR2 YSLEER. The V end was cut by 0 bases, the J end by 7 bases, with 15 bases between. The CDR3 DNA is TGCGCCAGCAGCCAAGATCTTCGGGGGAGGGCTGGCTACACCTTC. This translates into CASSQDLRGRAGYTF.

The gene calls are TRBV7-9 and TRBJ2-1; 13 bases match TRBD2. With V trimmed by 5 bases and J by 7 bases, 17 bases remained unmatched. In germline, CDR1 is SEHNR, CDR2 FQNEAQ (reference sequence). The CDR3 contains 19 residues. CDR3 nucleotide sequence: TGTGCCAGCAGCCTGGGACTAGCGGGGAGGGCCACGGCTCATAATGAGCAGTTCTTC. Its protein is CASSLGLAGRATAHNEQFF. Supplemented by reference TRBV7-9 and TRBJ2-1, the full variable domain reads DTGVSQNPRHKITKRGQNVTFRCDPISEHNRLYWYRQTLGQGPEFLTYFQNEAQLEKSRLLSDRFSAERPKGSFSTLEIQRTEQGDSAMYLCASSLGLAGRATAHNEQFFGPGTRLTVL.

The J gene is TRBJ2-1, the V gene TRBV3-1 (or the pseudogene TRBV3-2); TRBD1 matches at 9 bases. The V gene's germline CDR1 is LGHDT and CDR2 YNNKEL (reference sequence). There are 14 residues in the CDR3. The junction had 8 bases not matched to a gene; V was cut back by 5 bases and J by 9 bases. CDR3 bases: TGTGCCAGCAGCGAGGGGACAGGGCCAACTGAGCAGTTCTTC. Translation gives CASSEGTGPTEQFF.

The chain has TRBV19 and TRBJ2-5; 8 positions agree with TRBD1. V lost 6 bases, J lost 6 bases, and 3 bases stayed unmatched. CDR3 length equals 12 residues. Germline V gene sequence: CDR1 LNHDA, CDR2 SQIVND (reference sequence). The DNA for the CDR3 is TGTGCCAGTAGAGGACAGGGACAGACCCAGTACTTC. Translated: CASRGQGQTQYF.

This rearrangement joins TRBV6-5 to TRBJ1-1; TRBD1 aligns across 7 bases. The CDR3 is made up of 16 amino acids. V was clipped by 4 bases and J by 4 bases; unmatched bases: 12. In germline, CDR1 is MNHEY, CDR2 SVGAGI. For the CDR3, the DNA is TGTGCCAGCAGTTCTCGGAGGGGGCGGGGAGGCACTGAAGCTTTCTTT. It specifies CASSSRRGRGGTEAFF.

This chain uses TRBV28 with TRBJ2-1, with a tentative D call TRBD2 (6 bases). The V and J ends lost 3 bases and 1 base respectively, with 22 bases between them. The CDR3 has 19 amino acids. The germline CDR1 and CDR2 sequences are MDHEN and SYDVKM. CDR3 DNA sequence: TGTGCCAGCAGTTTTGACGGGGCGGGGAGGCCTCCTTCCTACAATGAGCAGTTCTTC. The encoded protein is CASSFDGAGRPPSYNEQFF.

V gene TRBV3-1 (or the pseudogene TRBV3-2) combines with J gene TRBJ2-7; TRBD1 might be the D (6 bases). V lost 4 bases, J lost 0 bases, and 10 bases lay in between. This CDR3 has 14 amino acids. Germline lookup yields CDR1 LGHDT and CDR2 YNNKEL (reference sequence). The CDR3 region has the DNA TGTGCCAGCAGCCTAAGGACAGCCTCCTACGAGCAGTACTTC. Its translation is CASSLRTASYEQYF.

The chain combines TRBV5-4 with TRBJ2-6, with 12 bases identical to TRBD1. CDR1 and CDR2 (germline): SGHNT, YYREEE (reference sequence). Unmatched junction bases numbered 12, after V lost 4 bases and J lost 4 bases. The length of the CDR3 is 19 residues. Here the CDR3 reads CASSAPPGQGARGANVLTF. The CDR3 bases are TGTGCCAGCAGCGCCCCACCGGGACAGGGGGCGCGGGGGGCCAACGTCCTGACTTTC.

The count of this clone is one. The chain has TRBV10-3 and TRBJ2-2, with TRBD2 identical over 9 bases. Germline trimming cut 8 bases from V and 7 bases from J; bases unmatched to any gene: 8. Germline-derived CDR1 and CDR2 are ENHRY and SYGVKD. The CDR3 is made up of 14 amino acids. In nucleotides, the CDR3 is TGTGCCATCTCCTGGCGGGAGGGAATCGGGGAGCTGTTTTTT. It encodes CAISWREGIGELFF.

The chain links TRBV5-5 to TRBJ2-2; D possibly corresponds to TRBD1 (6 bases). This CDR3 is built from 17 residues. Trimming cost V 4 bases and J 0 bases, with 16 bases left between them. The germline V gene encodes CDR1 SGHKS and CDR2 YYEKEE (reference sequence). CDR3 nucleotides: TGTGCCAGCAGCCACGACCGGGACATAGCGAACACCGGGGAGCTGTTTTTT. Its protein product is CASSHDRDIANTGELFF. The whole variable domain, filled in from reference TRBV5-5 and TRBJ2-2, reads DAGVTQSPTHLIKTRGQQVTLRCSPISGHKSVSWYQQVLGQGPQFIFQYYEKEERGRGNFPDRFSARQFPNYSSELNVNALLLGDSALYLCASSHDRDIANTGELFFGEGSRLTVL.

This clone was detected only once. The chain is built from TRBV11-2 and TRBJ1-1; D not resolved. With 8 bases removed from V and 4 bases from J, the gap between germline ends came to 20 bases. The CDR3 sequence is 15 residues long. Germline V gene data show CDR1 as SGHAT and CDR2 as FQNNGV. CDR3 nucleotides: TGTGCCAGCGGGCGTTCTGAGGGTTGGAGCACTGAAGCTTTCTTT. Translation gives CASGRSEGWSTEAFF.

The V and J genes are TRBV10-1 and TRBJ2-7; tentative D call: TRBD2 (5 bases). In germline, CDR1 is WNHNN, CDR2 SYGVQD (reference sequence). Trimming stripped 0 bases from V and 3 bases from J, with 15 bases between. CDR3 length: 16 amino acids. CDR3 DNA sequence: TGCGCCAGCAGTGAGTCGAGGTGGGAGAGGGTCTACGAGCAGTACTTC. Translated: CASSESRWERVYEQYF.

The chain uses TRBV6-4 and TRBJ2-3, with 8 bases lining up with TRBD2. Unmatched junction bases numbered 1, after V lost 3 bases and J lost 2 bases. This CDR3 is built from 14 residues. The germline CDR1 and CDR2 sequences are MRHNA and SNTAGT. As DNA, the CDR3 is TGTGCCAGCAGTGAAGCGGGAGACACAGATACGCAGTATTTT. Translating it yields CASSEAGDTDTQYF.